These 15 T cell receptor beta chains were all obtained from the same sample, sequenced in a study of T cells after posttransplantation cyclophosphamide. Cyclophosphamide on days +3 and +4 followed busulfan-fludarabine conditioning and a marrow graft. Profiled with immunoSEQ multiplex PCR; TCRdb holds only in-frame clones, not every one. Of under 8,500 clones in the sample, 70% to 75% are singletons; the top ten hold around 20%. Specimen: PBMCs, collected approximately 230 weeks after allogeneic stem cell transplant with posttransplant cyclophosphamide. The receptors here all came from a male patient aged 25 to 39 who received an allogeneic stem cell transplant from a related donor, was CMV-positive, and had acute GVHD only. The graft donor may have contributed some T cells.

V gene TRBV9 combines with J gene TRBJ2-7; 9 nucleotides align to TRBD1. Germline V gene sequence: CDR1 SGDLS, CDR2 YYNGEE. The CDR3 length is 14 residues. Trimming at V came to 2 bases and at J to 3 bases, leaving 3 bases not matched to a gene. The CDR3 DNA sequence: TGTGCCAGCAGCGTCCGGGACAGGGACTACGAGCAGTACTTC. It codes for CASSVRDRDYEQYF.

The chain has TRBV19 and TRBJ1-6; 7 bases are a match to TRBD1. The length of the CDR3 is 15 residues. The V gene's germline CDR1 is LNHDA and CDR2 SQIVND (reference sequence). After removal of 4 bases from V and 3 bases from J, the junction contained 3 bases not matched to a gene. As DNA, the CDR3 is TGTGCCAGTAGTAACAGGGACAGCTATAATTCACCCCTCCACTTT. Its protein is CASSNRDSYNSPLHF.

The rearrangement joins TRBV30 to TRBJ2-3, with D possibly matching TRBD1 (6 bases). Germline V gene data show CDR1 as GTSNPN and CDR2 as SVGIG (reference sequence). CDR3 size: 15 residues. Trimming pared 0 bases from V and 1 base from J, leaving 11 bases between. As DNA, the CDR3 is TGTGCCTGGAGTGTACTACAGGGAGGCACAGATACGCAGTATTTT. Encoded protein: CAWSVLQGGTDTQYF.

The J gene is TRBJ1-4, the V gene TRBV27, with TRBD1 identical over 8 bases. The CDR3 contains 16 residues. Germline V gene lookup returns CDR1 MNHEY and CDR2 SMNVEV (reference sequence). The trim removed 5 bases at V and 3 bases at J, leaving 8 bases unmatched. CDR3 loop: CASSPQGAEANEKLFF. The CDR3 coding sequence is TGTGCCAGCAGTCCGCAGGGGGCGGAAGCTAATGAAAAACTGTTTTTT.

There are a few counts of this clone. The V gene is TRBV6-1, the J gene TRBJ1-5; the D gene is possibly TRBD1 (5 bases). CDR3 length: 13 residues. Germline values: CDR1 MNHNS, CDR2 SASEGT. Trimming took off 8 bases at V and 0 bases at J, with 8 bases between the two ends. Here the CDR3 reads CASWGDSNQPQHF. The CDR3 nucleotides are TGTGCCAGCTGGGGGGATAGCAATCAGCCCCAGCATTTT.

The CDR3 bases are TGTGCCAGCAGCTCGCCGGGACAGTCTAACTATGGCTACACCTTC. Translated, it gives CASSSPGQSNYGYTF. The rearrangement links TRBV5-4 to TRBJ1-2; 7 bases match TRBD1. This CDR3 spans 15 amino acids. Trimming cost V 3 bases and J 0 bases; bases outside gene matches: 5. CDR1 SGHNT and CDR2 YYREEE come from the germline V gene (reference sequence).

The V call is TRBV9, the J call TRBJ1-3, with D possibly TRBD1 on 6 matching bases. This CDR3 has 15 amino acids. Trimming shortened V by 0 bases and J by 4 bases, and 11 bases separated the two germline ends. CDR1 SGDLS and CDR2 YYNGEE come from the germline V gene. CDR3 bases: TGTGCCAGCAGCGTAGTGACAGGTGGGGGAAACACCATATATTTT. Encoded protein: CASSVVTGGGNTIYF.

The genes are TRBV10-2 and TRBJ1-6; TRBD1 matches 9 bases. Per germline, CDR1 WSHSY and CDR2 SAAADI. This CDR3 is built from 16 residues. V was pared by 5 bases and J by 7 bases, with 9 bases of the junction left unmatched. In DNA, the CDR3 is TGCGCCAGCAGTCCAAGGACAGGGGCCTCGAATTCACCCCTCCACTTT. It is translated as CASSPRTGASNSPLHF.

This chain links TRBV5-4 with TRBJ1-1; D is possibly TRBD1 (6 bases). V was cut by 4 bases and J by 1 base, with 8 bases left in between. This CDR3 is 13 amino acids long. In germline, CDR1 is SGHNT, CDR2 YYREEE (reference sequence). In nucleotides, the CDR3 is TGTGCCAGCAGCCCGGGACAGAACACTGAAGCTTTCTTT. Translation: CASSPGQNTEAFF. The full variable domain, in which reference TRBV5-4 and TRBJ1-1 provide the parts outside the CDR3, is ETGVTQSPTHLIKTRGQQVTLRCSSQSGHNTVSWYQQALGQGPQFIFQYYREEENGRGNFPPRFSGLQFPNYSSELNVNALELDDSALYLCASSPGQNTEAFFGQGTRLTVV.

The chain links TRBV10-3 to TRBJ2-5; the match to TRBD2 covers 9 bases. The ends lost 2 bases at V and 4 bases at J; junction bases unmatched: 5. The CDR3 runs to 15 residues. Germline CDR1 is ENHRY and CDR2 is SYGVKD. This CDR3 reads CAISESSGGLETQYF. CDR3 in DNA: TGTGCCATCAGTGAGAGTAGCGGGGGATTAGAGACCCAGTACTTC.

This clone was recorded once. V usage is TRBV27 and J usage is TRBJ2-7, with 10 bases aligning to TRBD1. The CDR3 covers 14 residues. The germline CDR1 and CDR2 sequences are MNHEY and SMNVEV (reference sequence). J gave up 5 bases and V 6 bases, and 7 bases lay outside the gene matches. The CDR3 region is CASRLGQGFHEQYF. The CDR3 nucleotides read TGTGCCAGCAGGCTGGGACAGGGGTTCCACGAGCAGTACTTC.

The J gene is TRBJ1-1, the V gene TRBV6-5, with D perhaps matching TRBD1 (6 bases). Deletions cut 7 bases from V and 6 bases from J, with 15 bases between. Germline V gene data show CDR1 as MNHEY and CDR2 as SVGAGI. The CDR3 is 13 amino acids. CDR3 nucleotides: TGTGCCAGCAACCAAGGGGGGGGCTCTGAAGCTTTCTTT. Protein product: CASNQGGGSEAFF.

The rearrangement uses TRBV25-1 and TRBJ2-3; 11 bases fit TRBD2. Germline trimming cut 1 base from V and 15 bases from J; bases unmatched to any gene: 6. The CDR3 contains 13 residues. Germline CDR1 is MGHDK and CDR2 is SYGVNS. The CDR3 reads CASSESLAGGYYF. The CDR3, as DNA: TGTGCCAGCAGTGAATCCTTAGCGGGGGGGTACTATTTT.

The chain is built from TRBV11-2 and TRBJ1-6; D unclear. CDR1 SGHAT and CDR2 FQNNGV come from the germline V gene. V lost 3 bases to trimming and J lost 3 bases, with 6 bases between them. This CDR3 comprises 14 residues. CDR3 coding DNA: TGTGCCAGCAGCTTTCGAGACTATAATTCACCCCTCCACTTT. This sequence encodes CASSFRDYNSPLHF.

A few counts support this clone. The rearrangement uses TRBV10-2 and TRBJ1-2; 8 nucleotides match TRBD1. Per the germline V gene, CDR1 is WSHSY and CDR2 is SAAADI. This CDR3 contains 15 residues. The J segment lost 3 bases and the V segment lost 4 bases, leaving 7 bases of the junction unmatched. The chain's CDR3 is CASSGPDRAHYGYTF. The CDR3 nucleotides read TGCGCCAGCAGTGGGCCGGACAGGGCTCACTATGGCTACACCTTC.